This T cell receptor (beta chain) was found in a study of T cells in women clearing cervical HPV infection. The assay was immunoSEQ multiplex PCR, and TCRdb's table has in-frame clones only and misses some. The listing contains approximately 33,000 clones. A note on this clone: The antigen remains unidentified. The read halts 3 residues ahead of the CDR3 end, with the missing end drawn from the germline J gene.

Notes on the study in general: CIN3+ cases had significantly higher TCR richness than controls; evenness did not differ.

Germline CDR1 reads KGHSH; CDR2 reads LQKENI. The CDR3 covers 16 residues. This TCR was recovered from a woman between 18 and 75 years old with a cervical HPV16 infection that either progressed to CIN3+ or cleared (not recorded which). The chain uses TRBV18 and TRBJ1-2; 8 nucleotides agree with TRBD1. The sample consisted of blood buffy coat. The DNA read from the CDR3 is TGTGCCAGCTCAGCCTACGAAGGACAGGGATTGGGGGGC. The encoded protein is CASSAYEGQGLGG. The entire CDR3 reads CASSAYEGQGLGGYTF. Drawing the rest from reference TRBV18 and TRBJ1-2, the complete variable domain is NAGVMQNPRHLVRRRGQEARLRCSPMKGHSHVYWYRQLPEEGLKFMVYLQKENIIDESGMPKERFSAEFPKEGPSILRIQQVVRGDSAAYFCASSAYEGQGLGGYTFGSGTRLTVV.